This TCR beta chain came from a study of shared clonotypes between healthy human individuals. Genomic DNA (from each subset) was split evenly across several immunoSEQ plates. Produced via immunoSEQ multiplex PCR; TCRdb's table is partial and in-frame only. The sample shows under 1,100,000 clones, 75% to 85% of them seen only once. Germline CDR1 and CDR2: SGHAT and FQNNGV. The CDR3 contains 16 residues. V shed 5 bases and J shed 0 bases, with 15 bases lying between them. There were no recent acute infections or vaccinations among the donors, who were healthy HIV-negative adults. The source of this sequence is a man between 18 and 35 years old in good health. Some clones in this sample may be carry-over from other donors' samples. Sample: memory CD4+ T cells from PBMCs. The subset is: CD45RA-negative fraction. The J gene is TRBJ2-3, the V gene TRBV11-2, with TRBD1 as a possible D gene (6 bases). The CDR3 DNA follows: TGTGCCAGCAGCCCCAGGAGGACAGATAGCACAGATACGCAGTATTTT. Its protein is CASSPRRTDSTDTQYF.